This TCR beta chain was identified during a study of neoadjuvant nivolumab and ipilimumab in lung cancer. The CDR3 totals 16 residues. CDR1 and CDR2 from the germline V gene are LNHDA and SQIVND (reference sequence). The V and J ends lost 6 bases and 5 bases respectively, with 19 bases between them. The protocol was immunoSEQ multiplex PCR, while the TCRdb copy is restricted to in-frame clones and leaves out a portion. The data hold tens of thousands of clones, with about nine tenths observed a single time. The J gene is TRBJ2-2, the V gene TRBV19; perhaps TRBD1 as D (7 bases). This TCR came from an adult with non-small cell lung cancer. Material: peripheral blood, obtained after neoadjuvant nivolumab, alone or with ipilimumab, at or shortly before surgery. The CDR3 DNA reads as TGTGCCAGTAGAACCGAGCGGGCAGGGGGGACCGGGGAGCTGTTTTTT. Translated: CASRTERAGGTGELFF. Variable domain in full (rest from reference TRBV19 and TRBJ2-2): DGGITQSPKYLFRKEGQNVTLSCEQNLNHDAMYWYRQDPGQGLRLIYYSQIVNDFQKGDIAEGYSVSREKKESFPLTVTSAQKNPTAFYLCASRTERAGGTGELFFGEGSRLTVL.